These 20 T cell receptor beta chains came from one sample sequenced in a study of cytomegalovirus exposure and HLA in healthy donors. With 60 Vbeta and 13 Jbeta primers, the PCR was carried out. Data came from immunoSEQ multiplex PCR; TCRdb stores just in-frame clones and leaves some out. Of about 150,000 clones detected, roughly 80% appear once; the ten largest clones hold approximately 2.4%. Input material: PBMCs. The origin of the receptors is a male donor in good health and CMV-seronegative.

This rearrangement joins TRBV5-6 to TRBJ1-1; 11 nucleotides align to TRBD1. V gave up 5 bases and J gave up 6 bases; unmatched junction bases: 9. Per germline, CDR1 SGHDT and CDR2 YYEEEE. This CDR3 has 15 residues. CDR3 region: CASSPRTGGFAEAFF. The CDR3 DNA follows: TGTGCCAGCAGTCCCCGGACAGGGGGCTTCGCTGAAGCTTTCTTT.

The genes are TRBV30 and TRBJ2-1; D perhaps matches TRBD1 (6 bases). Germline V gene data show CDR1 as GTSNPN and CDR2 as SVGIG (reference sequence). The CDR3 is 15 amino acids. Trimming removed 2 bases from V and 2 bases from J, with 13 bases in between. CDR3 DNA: TGTGCCTGGAGTCCCTCAGGGGTTCCCTACAATGAGCAGTTCTTC. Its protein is CAWSPSGVPYNEQFF.

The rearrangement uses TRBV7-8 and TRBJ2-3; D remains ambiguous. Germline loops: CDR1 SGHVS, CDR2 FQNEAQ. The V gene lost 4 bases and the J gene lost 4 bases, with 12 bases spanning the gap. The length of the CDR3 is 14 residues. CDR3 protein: CASSSRLEADTQYF. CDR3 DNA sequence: TGTGCCAGCAGCTCACGTCTCGAGGCAGATACGCAGTATTTT.

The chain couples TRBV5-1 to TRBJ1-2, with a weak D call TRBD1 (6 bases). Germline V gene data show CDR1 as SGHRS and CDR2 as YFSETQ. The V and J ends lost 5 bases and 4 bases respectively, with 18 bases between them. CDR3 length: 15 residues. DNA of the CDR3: TGCGCCAGCAGACAGGACAGATCAGGGGTCTATGGCTACACCTTC. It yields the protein CASRQDRSGVYGYTF.

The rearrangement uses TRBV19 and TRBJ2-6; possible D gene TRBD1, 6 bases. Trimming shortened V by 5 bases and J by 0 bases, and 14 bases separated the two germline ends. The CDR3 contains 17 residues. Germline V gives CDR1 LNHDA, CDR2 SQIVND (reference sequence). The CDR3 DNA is TGTGCCAGTAGTGCCCCGGGACAAATCTCTGGGGCCAACGTCCTGACTTTC. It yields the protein CASSAPGQISGANVLTF.

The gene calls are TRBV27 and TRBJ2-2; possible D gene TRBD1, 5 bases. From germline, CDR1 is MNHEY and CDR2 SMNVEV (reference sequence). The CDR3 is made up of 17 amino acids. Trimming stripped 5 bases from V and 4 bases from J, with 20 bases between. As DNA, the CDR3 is TGTGCCAGCAGTCTATTAGGAAGTTGGGGCCCCACCGGGGAGCTGTTTTTT. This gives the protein CASSLLGSWGPTGELFF.

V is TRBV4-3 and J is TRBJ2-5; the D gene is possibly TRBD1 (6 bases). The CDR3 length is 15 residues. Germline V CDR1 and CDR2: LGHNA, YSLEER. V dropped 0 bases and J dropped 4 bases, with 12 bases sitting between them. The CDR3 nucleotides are TGCGCCAGCAGCCAAGATACAGGGCTGGGAGAGACCCAGTACTTC. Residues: CASSQDTGLGETQYF.

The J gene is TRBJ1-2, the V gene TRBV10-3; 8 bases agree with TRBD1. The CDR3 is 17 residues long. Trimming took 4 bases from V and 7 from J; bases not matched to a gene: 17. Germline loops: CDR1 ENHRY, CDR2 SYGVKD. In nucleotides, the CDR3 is TGTGCCATCAGTGCGGATGGCGGACAGGGACTTCTCTCTGGCTACACCTTC. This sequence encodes CAISADGGQGLLSGYTF.

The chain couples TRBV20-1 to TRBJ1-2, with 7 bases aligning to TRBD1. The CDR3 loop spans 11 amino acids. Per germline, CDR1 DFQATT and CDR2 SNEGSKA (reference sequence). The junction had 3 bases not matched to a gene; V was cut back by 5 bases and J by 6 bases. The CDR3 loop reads CSADRVDGYTF. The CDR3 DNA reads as TGCAGTGCTGACAGGGTTGATGGCTACACCTTC.

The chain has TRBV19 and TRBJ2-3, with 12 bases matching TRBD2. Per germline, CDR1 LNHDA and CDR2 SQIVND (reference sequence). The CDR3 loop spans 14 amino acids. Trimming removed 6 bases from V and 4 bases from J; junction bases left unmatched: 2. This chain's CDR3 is CASRTSGGPDTQYF. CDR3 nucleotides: TGTGCCAGTAGAACTAGCGGGGGGCCAGATACGCAGTATTTT.

CDR3 amino acids: CASSLGALSTDTQYF. The CDR3 DNA reads as TGTGCCAGCAGCTTAGGTGCGCTTAGCACAGATACGCAGTATTTT. The rearrangement uses TRBV11-2 and TRBJ2-3; D unclear. This CDR3 is 15 amino acids long. The V end lost 1 base, the J end lost 0 bases, and 8 bases lay between the germline ends. CDR1 and CDR2 (germline): SGHAT, FQNNGV.

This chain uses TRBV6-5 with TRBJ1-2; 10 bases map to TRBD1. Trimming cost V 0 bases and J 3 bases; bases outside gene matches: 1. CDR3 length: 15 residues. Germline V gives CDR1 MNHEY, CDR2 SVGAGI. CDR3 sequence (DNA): TGTGCCAGCAGTTACTCGGACAGGGGGGACTATGGCTACACCTTC. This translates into CASSYSDRGDYGYTF.

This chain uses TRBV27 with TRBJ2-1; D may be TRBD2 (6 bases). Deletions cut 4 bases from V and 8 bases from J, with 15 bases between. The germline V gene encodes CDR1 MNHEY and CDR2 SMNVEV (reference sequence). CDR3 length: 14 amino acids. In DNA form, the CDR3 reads TGTGCCAGCAGTTACAGCGGGCCCGCAGATGAGCAGTTCTTC. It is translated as CASSYSGPADEQFF.

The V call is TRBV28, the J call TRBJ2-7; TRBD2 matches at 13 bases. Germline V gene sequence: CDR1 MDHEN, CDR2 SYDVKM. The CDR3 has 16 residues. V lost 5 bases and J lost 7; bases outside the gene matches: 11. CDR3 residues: CASSQHGTSGNREQYF. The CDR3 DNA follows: TGTGCCAGCAGTCAACACGGGACTAGCGGGAACCGTGAGCAGTACTTC.

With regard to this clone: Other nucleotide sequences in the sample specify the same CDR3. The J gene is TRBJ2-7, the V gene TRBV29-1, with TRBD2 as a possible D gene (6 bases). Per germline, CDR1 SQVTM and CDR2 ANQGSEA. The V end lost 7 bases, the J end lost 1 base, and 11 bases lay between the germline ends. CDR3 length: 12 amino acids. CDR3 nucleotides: TGCAGCGCTGTGACTAGTTCCTACGAGCAGTACTTC. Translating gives CSAVTSSYEQYF.

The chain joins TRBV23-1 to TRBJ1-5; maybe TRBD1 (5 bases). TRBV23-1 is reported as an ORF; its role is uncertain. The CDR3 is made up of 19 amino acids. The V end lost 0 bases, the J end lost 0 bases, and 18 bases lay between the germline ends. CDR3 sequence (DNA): TGCGCCAGCAGTCAATCGGAGGGGCCCGCCCTCTATAGCAATCAGCCCCAGCATTTT. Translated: CASSQSEGPALYSNQPQHF.

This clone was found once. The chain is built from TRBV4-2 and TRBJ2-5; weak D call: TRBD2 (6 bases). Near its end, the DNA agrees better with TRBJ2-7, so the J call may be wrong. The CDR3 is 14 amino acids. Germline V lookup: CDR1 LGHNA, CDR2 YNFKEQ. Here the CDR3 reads CASSLSGLSYEQYF. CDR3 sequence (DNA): TGTGCCAGCAGCCTATCGGGACTCTCCTACGAGCAGTACTTC.

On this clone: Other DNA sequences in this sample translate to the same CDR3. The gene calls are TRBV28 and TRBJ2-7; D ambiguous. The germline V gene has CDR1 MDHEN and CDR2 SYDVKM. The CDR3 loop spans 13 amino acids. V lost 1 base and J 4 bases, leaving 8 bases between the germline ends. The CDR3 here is CASSLSSGYEQYF. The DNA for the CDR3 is TGTGCCAGCAGTTTATCTTCCGGGTACGAGCAGTACTTC.

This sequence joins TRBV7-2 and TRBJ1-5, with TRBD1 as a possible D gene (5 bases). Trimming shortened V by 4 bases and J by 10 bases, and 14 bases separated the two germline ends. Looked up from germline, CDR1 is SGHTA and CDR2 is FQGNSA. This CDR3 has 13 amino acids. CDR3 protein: CASSSDSARPQHF. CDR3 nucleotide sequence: TGTGCCAGCAGCTCCGACAGTGCTCGCCCCCAGCATTTT. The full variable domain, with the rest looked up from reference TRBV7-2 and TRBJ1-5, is GAGVSQSPSNKVTEKGKDVELRCDPISGHTALYWYRQSLGQGLEFLIYFQGNSAPDKSGLPSDRFSAERTGGSVSTLTIQRTQQEDSAVYLCASSSDSARPQHFGDGTRLSIL.

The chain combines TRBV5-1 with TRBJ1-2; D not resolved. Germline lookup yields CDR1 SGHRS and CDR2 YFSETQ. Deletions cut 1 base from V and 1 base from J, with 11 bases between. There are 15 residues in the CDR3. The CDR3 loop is CASSLSRDNNYGYTF. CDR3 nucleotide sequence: TGCGCCAGCAGCTTGTCTCGGGATAATAACTATGGCTACACCTTC.